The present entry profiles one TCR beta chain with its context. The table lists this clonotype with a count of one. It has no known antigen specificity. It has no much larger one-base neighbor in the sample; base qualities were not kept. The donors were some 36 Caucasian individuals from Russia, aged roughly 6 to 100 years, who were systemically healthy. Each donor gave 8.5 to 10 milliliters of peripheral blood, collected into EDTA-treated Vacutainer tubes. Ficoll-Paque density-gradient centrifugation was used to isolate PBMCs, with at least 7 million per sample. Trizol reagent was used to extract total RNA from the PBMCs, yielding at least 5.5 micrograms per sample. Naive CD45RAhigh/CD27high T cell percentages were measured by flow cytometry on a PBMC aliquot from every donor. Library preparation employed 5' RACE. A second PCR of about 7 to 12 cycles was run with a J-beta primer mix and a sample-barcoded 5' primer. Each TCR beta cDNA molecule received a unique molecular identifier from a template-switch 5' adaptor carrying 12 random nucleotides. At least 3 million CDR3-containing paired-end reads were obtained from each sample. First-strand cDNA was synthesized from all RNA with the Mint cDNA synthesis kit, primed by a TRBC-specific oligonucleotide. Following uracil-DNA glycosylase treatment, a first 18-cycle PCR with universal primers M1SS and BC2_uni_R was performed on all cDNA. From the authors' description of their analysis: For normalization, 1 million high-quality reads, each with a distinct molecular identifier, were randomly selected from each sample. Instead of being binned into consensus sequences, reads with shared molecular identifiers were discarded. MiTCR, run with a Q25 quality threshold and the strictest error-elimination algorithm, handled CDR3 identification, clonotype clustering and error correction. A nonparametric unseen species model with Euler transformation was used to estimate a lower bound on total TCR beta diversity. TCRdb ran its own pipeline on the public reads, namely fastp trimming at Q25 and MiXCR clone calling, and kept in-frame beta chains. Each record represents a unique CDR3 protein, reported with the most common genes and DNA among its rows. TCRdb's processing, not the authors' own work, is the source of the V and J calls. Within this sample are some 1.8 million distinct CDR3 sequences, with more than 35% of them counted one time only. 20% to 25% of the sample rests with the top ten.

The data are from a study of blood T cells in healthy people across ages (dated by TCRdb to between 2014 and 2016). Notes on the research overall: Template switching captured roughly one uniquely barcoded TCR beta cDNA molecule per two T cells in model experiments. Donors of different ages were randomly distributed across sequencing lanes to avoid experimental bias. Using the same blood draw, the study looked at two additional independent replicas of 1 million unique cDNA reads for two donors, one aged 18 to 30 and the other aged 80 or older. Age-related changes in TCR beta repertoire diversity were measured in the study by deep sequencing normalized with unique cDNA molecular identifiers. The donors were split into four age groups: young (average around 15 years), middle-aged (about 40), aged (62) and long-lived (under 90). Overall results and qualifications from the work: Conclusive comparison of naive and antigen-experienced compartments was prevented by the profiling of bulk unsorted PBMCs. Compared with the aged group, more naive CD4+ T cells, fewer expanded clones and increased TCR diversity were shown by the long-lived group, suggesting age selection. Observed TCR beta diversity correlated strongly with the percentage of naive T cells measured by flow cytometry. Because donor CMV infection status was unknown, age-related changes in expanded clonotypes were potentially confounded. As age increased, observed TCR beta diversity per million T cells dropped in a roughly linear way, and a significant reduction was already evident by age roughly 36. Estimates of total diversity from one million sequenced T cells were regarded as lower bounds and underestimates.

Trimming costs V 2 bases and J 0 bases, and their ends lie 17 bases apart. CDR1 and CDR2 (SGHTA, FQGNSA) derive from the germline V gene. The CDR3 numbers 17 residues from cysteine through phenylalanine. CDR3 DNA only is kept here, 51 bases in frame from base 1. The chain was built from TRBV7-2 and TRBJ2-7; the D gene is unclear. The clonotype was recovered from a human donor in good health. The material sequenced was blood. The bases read TGTGCCAGCAGCTTACATTCGGGCACACCTAGCTCCTACGAGCAGTACTTC. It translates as CASSLHSGTPSSYEQYF.